This is a list of T cell receptor beta chains from one sample in a study of CD8+CD57+ T cells in acquired aplastic anemia. One entry per CDR3 protein results from TCRdb running MiXCR on the reads. This repertoire shows about 160,000 distinct CDR3 sequences, under 55% found once; its top ten account for about 2.6%. Sequences were obtained from sorted CD4+, CD8+, or CD8+CD57+ T cells (not recorded which) from PBMCs. These receptors were taken from a human donor with aplastic anemia. Both conserved end residues are part of each CDR3. Each record gives: V gene, D gene, J gene, clone size, CDR3 protein, CDR3 DNA. The D gene is left open where the match is weak. Only some rows state a clone size, as once, few, many or a class for expanded clones.

>TRBV5-1|TRBD1|TRBJ2-7|many
CASTPGPRVVLDRGNEQYF
TGCGCCAGCACCCCCGGTCCACGCGTTGTTTTAGACAGGGGTAACGAGCAGTACTTC
>TRBV29-1|.|TRBJ2-7|.
CSVATVYYEQYF
TGCAGCGTTGCCACCGTTTACTACGAGCAGTACTTC
>TRBV27|TRBD1|TRBJ1-2|many
CASSLGWGQGANYGYTF
TGTGCCAGCAGTTTGGGCTGGGGACAGGGGGCAAACTATGGCTACACCTTC
>TRBV5-1|TRBD2|TRBJ2-3|many
CASSFSSGSTDTQYF
TGCGCCAGCAGCTTCTCTAGCGGGAGCACAGATACGCAGTATTTT
>TRBV7-8|TRBD1|TRBJ1-5|.
CASSQGAGRQPQHF
TGTGCCAGCAGTCAGGGGGCAGGGCGGCAGCCCCAGCATTTT
>TRBV25-1|.|TRBJ2-1|.
CASTSQGKGNEQFF
TGTGCCAGCACGTCCCAGGGGAAAGGCAATGAGCAGTTCTTC
>TRBV7-9|TRBD2|TRBJ2-7|once
CANSKRGTYEQYF
TGTGCCAACAGTAAGCGGGGCACCTACGAGCAGTACTTC
>TRBV6-6|.|TRBJ2-1|.
CASSRPNNEQLF
TGTGCCAGCAGTCGGCCGAACAATGAGCAGCTCTTC
>TRBV2|TRBD1|TRBJ2-1|.
CASSFDRGSYNEQFF
TGTGCCAGCAGCTTCGACAGGGGTTCCTACAATGAGCAGTTCTTC
>TRBV10-3|TRBD2|TRBJ2-3|.
CAIRAGGTDTQYF
TGTGCCATCAGGGCGGGGGGGACAGATACGCAGTATTTT
>TRBV5-4|.|TRBJ2-1|.
CASSLPRSSYNEQFF
TGTGCCAGCAGCTTGCCTAGGAGCTCCTACAATGAGCAGTTCTTC
>TRBV7-9|.|TRBJ2-7|.
CASSVRDRPSYEQYF
TGTGCCAGCAGCGTAAGGGACCGGCCCTCCTACGAGCAGTACTTC
>TRBV20-1|.|TRBJ1-6|.
CSAAPGWGSPLHF
TGCAGTGCTGCACCCGGGTGGGGTTCACCCCTCCACTTT
>TRBV6-5|.|TRBJ1-2|many
CASSYSPWGGGYTF
TGTGCCAGCAGTTACTCGCCTTGGGGAGGGGGCTACACCTTC
>TRBV9|TRBD2|TRBJ2-3|many
CASSVASGGSDTQYF
TGTGCCAGCAGCGTAGCTAGCGGGGGGTCGGATACGCAGTATTTT
>TRBV20-1|.|TRBJ2-1|.
CSARLVDEQFF
TGCAGTGCTAGACTTGTCGATGAGCAGTTCTTC
>TRBV12-3/TRBV12-4|TRBD1|TRBJ2-1|many
CASSLGGQGRNEQFF
TGTGCCAGCAGTTTAGGAGGACAGGGCAGGAATGAGCAGTTCTTC
>TRBV3-1|.|TRBJ2-5|many
CASSNGPSVTQYF
TGTGCCAGCAGCAACGGGCCCTCGGTGACCCAGTACTTC
>TRBV10-3|TRBD1|TRBJ2-2|.
CGTQTGYTGELFF
TGTGGCACCCAGACAGGGTACACCGGGGAGCTGTTTTTT
>TRBV7-2|TRBD1|TRBJ2-7|.
CASSPRTGVGYEQYF
TGTGCCAGCAGCCCTCGGACAGGTGTTGGCTACGAGCAGTACTTC
>TRBV11-1|.|TRBJ1-5|.
CASSSTKWRGGNQPQHF
TGTGCCAGCAGTTCCACCAAGTGGCGAGGGGGCAATCAGCCCCAGCATTTT
>TRBV2|.|TRBJ1-1|.
CASSEVHRTEAFF
TGTGCCAGCAGTGAGGTGCATAGAACTGAAGCTTTCTTT
>TRBV6-1|TRBD2|TRBJ2-4|few
CASSATSGIEAKNIQYF
TGTGCCAGCAGTGCGACTAGCGGGATTGAAGCCAAAAACATTCAGTACTTC
>TRBV7-9|.|TRBJ2-1|many
CASSLPGGVYNEQFF
TGTGCCAGCAGCTTACCCGGTGGGGTCTACAATGAGCAGTTCTTC
>TRBV24-1|.|TRBJ2-2|few
CATSDRTGLFF
TGTGCCACCAGTGATCGTACAGGGCTGTTTTTT
>TRBV20-1|.|TRBJ2-1|many
CSGSYEQFF
TGCAGTGGATCTTATGAGCAGTTCTTC
>TRBV7-8|.|TRBJ2-1|.
CASRAGRREGEFF
TGTGCCAGCAGGGCAGGGCGGCGCGAGGGGGAGTTCTTC
>TRBV20-1|TRBD1|TRBJ2-3|many
CSARTRRGGGADTQYF
TGCAGTGCTAGAACTAGGAGAGGGGGCGGCGCAGATACGCAGTATTTT
>TRBV25-1|.|TRBJ2-3|few
CASSGDGDTQYF
TGTGCCAGCAGTGGGGACGGAGATACGCAGTATTTT
>TRBV7-8|.|TRBJ2-7|many
CASTPLTESGQYF
TGTGCCAGCACCCCTCTGACTGAATCAGGGCAGTACTTC
>TRBV25-1|TRBD1|TRBJ2-3|.
CASSTTTGKGTDTQYF
TGTGCCAGCAGTACCACGACAGGGAAGGGCACAGATACGCAGTATTTT
>TRBV20-1|.|TRBJ1-1|.
CSARPSSVNTEAFF
TGCAGTGCTAGACCGTCATCGGTGAACACTGAAGCTTTCTTT
>TRBV24-1|.|TRBJ2-2|many
CATSDWVAGELFF
TGTGCCACCAGTGATTGGGTGGCCGGGGAGCTGTTTTTT
>TRBV10-3|TRBD2|TRBJ2-3|many
CAIKGSGSTQDTQYF
TGTGCCATCAAGGGCAGCGGGAGTACGCAAGATACGCAGTATTTT
>TRBV12-3/TRBV12-4|TRBD2|TRBJ2-5|many
CASNGGEWETQYF
TGTGCCAGCAATGGGGGGGAATGGGAGACCCAGTACTTC
>TRBV24-1|TRBD1|TRBJ2-7|.
CATSDGQASSYEQYF
TGTGCCACCAGTGACGGACAGGCTAGCTCCTACGAGCAGTACTTC
>TRBV15|TRBD1|TRBJ1-1|.
CATSGGQPNNEAFF
TGTGCCACCAGTGGGGGACAGCCCAACAATGAAGCTTTCTTT
>TRBV3-1|.|TRBJ2-2|.
CASSPKPSVSPTGELFF
TGTGCCAGCAGCCCGAAGCCTAGCGTATCCCCTACCGGGGAGCTGTTTTTT
>TRBV29-1|TRBD1|TRBJ2-1|few
CSVRGQVDEQFF
TGCAGCGTGAGGGGGCAGGTCGATGAGCAGTTCTTC
>TRBV7-3|.|TRBJ1-1|.
CASSSSGLAFF
TGTGCCAGCAGCTCCTCGGGACTAGCTTTCTTT
>TRBV2|.|TRBJ2-2|few
CASSEQGNTGELFF
TGTGCCAGCAGTGAACAGGGGAACACCGGGGAGCTGTTTTTT
>TRBV11-3|.|TRBJ1-1|many
CASRRGAGNTEAFF
TGTGCCAGCAGGAGGGGAGCAGGGAACACTGAAGCTTTCTTT
>TRBV5-1|.|TRBJ1-6|many
CASRRTEAGGNSPLHF
TGCGCCAGCAGAAGGACGGAGGCAGGCGGTAATTCACCCCTCCACTTT
>TRBV2|TRBD1|TRBJ1-6|few
CASSRKGQFYNSPLHF
TGTGCCAGCAGCCGAAAGGGACAGTTCTATAATTCACCCCTCCACTTT
>TRBV6-5|TRBD1|TRBJ2-7|many
CASSSDRGGYYEQYF
TGTGCCAGCAGTTCAGACAGGGGAGGCTACTACGAGCAGTACTTC
>TRBV7-8|TRBD1|TRBJ2-7|.
CASSWGQGQGYEQYF
TGTGCCAGCAGCTGGGGACAGGGACAGGGCTACGAGCAGTACTTC
>TRBV12-3/TRBV12-4|.|TRBJ1-1|many
CASSGVADRVLAFF
TGTGCCAGCAGTGGGGTGGCGGACCGCGTTCTTGCTTTCTTT
>TRBV3-1|.|TRBJ2-5|many
CASSQDTKTQYF
TGTGCCAGCAGCCAAGATACGAAGACCCAGTACTTC
>TRBV24-1|.|TRBJ2-1|once
CATSDLWGEQFF
TGTGCCACCAGTGATTTGTGGGGTGAGCAGTTCTTC
>TRBV12-3/TRBV12-4|.|TRBJ1-1|many
CASSLWQVAAFF
TGTGCCAGCAGTTTATGGCAGGTGGCAGCTTTCTTT
>TRBV15|.|TRBJ2-7|.
CATSRDRVLYEQYF
TGTGCCACCAGCAGAGATCGGGTGCTCTACGAGCAGTACTTC
>TRBV7-2|.|TRBJ1-5|many
CASSLRDTIYQPQHF
TGTGCCAGCAGTCTTAGAGATACCATTTATCAGCCCCAGCATTTT